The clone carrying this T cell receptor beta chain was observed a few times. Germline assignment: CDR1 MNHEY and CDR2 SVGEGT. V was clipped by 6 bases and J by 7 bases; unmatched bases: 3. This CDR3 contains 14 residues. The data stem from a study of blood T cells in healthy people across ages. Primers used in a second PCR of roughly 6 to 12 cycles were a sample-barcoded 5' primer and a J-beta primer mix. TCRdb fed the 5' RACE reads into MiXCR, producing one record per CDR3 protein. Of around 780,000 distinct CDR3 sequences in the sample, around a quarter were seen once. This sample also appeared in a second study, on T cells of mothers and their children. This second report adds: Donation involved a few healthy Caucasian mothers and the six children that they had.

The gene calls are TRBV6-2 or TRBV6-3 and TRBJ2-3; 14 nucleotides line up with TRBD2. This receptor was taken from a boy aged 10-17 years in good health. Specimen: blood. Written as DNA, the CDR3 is TGTGCCAGCAGCGGGACTAGCGGGGGACATACGCAGTATTTT. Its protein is CASSGTSGGHTQYF.